One and the same sample provided the 17 T cell receptor beta chains below, sequenced in a study of blood T cell repertoires in COVID-19. Only in-frame clones appear in the TCRdb table, and some are missing; sequencing was by immunoSEQ multiplex PCR. The sample lists some 29,000 clones; 75% to 90% were seen once. The sequenced sample was peripheral blood. All receptors come from an elderly woman with COVID-19, enrolled during active disease.

The chain uses TRBV5-5 and TRBJ2-1; maybe TRBD2 (6 bases). The germline CDR1 and CDR2 sequences are SGHKS and YYEKEE (reference sequence). The V gene lost 3 bases and the J gene lost 3 bases, with 22 bases spanning the gap. The CDR3 is 18 residues long. The CDR3 DNA is TGTGCCAGCAGCTCGGACACGGGGGTGTTATCAAACTACAATGAGCAGTTCTTC. Translation: CASSSDTGVLSNYNEQFF.

Regarding this clone: At one end the junction does not follow the germline gene, possibly because of a read error. The chain links TRBV7-7 to TRBJ2-1, with 8 positions matching TRBD1. The CDR3 has 15 residues. CDR1 and CDR2 (germline): SSHAT, FNYEAQ (reference sequence). The CDR3 nucleotides are TGTGCTAGCAGCGCAGGGGGCGCGGTTTACAATGAGCAGTTCTTC. The encoded protein is CASSAGGAVYNEQFF.

This chain joins TRBV2 and TRBJ1-1; D uncertain. Trimming shortened V by 9 bases and J by 0 bases, and 8 bases separated the two germline ends. There are 12 residues in the CDR3. Germline-derived CDR1 and CDR2 are SNHLY and FYNNEI. The CDR3 DNA reads TGTGCCAGATTAGTGGTGAACACTGAAGCTTTCTTT. Amino acid sequence: CARLVVNTEAFF. Together with reference TRBV2 and TRBJ1-1, the CDR3 gives the full variable domain: EPEVTQTPSHQVTQMGQEVILRCVPISNHLYFYWYRQILGQKVEFLVSFYNNEISEKSEIFDDQFSVERPDGSNFTLKIRSTKLEDSAMYFCARLVVNTEAFFGQGTRLTVV.

The chain links TRBV12-3 or TRBV12-4 to TRBJ2-7, with TRBD1 as a possible D gene (5 bases). This CDR3 has 13 residues. Trimming pared 3 bases from V and 2 bases from J, leaving 8 bases between. CDR3 sequence: CASSFRQTYEQYF. The CDR3 nucleotides are TGTGCCAGCAGTTTCCGACAGACCTACGAGCAGTACTTC.

V and J are TRBV11-1 and TRBJ1-6, with D unclear. Germline loops: CDR1 SGHAT, CDR2 FQDESV (reference sequence). The CDR3 has 13 amino acids. V dropped 0 bases and J dropped 8 bases, with 5 bases sitting between them. This chain's CDR3 is CASSLAQDSPLHF. In DNA form, the CDR3 reads TGTGCCAGCAGCTTAGCGCAGGATTCACCCCTCCACTTT.

The CDR3 bases are TGTGCCAGCAGCCGTACAGGAAGGGGGCGCACCTATGGCTACACCTTC. Amino acid sequence: CASSRTGRGRTYGYTF. The rearrangement links TRBV7-9 to TRBJ1-2; 7 bases are a match to TRBD1. Germline trimming cut 5 bases from V and 4 bases from J; bases unmatched to any gene: 13. The CDR3 has 16 amino acids. Germline-derived CDR1 and CDR2 are SEHNR and FQNEAQ (reference sequence).

The CDR3 nucleotides are TGTGCCAGCTGCCCCGGGGTCTCTGGAAACACCATATATTTT. It encodes CASCPGVSGNTIYF. V gene TRBV2 combines with J gene TRBJ1-3, with D hard to call. The V gene's germline CDR1 is SNHLY and CDR2 FYNNEI. The CDR3 is made up of 14 amino acids. Trimming shortened V by 8 bases and J by 0 bases, and 11 bases separated the two germline ends.

The chain couples TRBV7-9 to TRBJ2-3; D unresolved. This CDR3 spans 11 amino acids. The germline V gene has CDR1 SEHNR and CDR2 FQNEAQ (reference sequence). Trimming stripped 4 bases from V and 5 bases from J, with 4 bases between. This CDR3 reads CASSSRDTQYF. The CDR3 nucleotides read TGTGCCAGCAGCTCCAGAGATACGCAGTATTTT.

The V and J genes are TRBV11-2 and TRBJ2-2; TRBD2 agrees at 10 bases. The CDR3 totals 15 residues. The J segment lost 1 base and the V segment lost 5 bases, leaving 1 base of the junction unmatched. Germline V gene lookup returns CDR1 SGHAT and CDR2 FQNNGV. CDR3 in DNA: TGTGCCAGCAGCCGACTAGCGGGGAACACCGGGGAGCTGTTTTTT. As protein: CASSRLAGNTGELFF. Variable domain in full (rest from reference TRBV11-2 and TRBJ2-2): EAGVAQSPRYKIIEKRQSVAFWCNPISGHATLYWYQQILGQGPKLLIQFQNNGVVDDSQLPKDRFSAERLKGVDSTLKIQPAKLEDSAVYLCASSRLAGNTGELFFGEGSRLTVL.

The chain combines TRBV10-3 with TRBJ2-2; TRBD2 is a possible D gene (6 bases). The CDR3 has 12 residues. V gave up 4 bases and J gave up 6 bases, with 6 bases separating them. From germline, CDR1 is ENHRY and CDR2 SYGVKD. CDR3 protein: CAISGGAGELFF. In DNA, the CDR3 is TGTGCCATCAGTGGGGGGGCCGGGGAGCTGTTTTTT.

The chain joins TRBV19 to TRBJ1-1; D may be TRBD1 (6 bases). Trimming took 4 bases from V and 0 from J, leaving 12 bases between them. Germline assignment: CDR1 LNHDA and CDR2 SQIVND (reference sequence). This CDR3 has 15 residues. CDR3 sequence reads: CASSTRQAMNTEAFF. As DNA, the CDR3 is TGTGCCAGTAGTACCCGACAGGCTATGAACACTGAAGCTTTCTTT. The full variable domain, with the rest looked up from reference TRBV19 and TRBJ1-1, is DGGITQSPKYLFRKEGQNVTLSCEQNLNHDAMYWYRQDPGQGLRLIYYSQIVNDFQKGDIAEGYSVSREKKESFPLTVTSAQKNPTAFYLCASSTRQAMNTEAFFGQGTRLTVV.

The gene calls are TRBV6-5 and TRBJ1-5, with D maybe TRBD1 (5 bases). The CDR3 is 13 amino acids. Germline loops: CDR1 MNHEY, CDR2 SVGAGI. Trimming shortened V by 5 bases and J by 7 bases, and 12 bases separated the two germline ends. CDR3 coding DNA: TGTGCCAGCAGTCCAAGGGGCAGCCAGCCCCAGCATTTT. Protein sequence: CASSPRGSQPQHF.

The chain links TRBV6-4 to TRBJ2-3, with 9 positions matching TRBD2. The CDR3 contains 17 residues. The junction had 15 bases not matched to a gene; V was cut back by 7 bases and J by 4 bases. The germline gives CDR1 MRHNA, CDR2 SNTAGT. In nucleotides, the CDR3 is TGTGCCAGCAACCCCGGCGGTCGCGGGGGGGCCGCAGATACGCAGTATTTT. Translating gives CASNPGGRGGAADTQYF.

The chain carries TRBV15 and TRBJ2-5, with 9 bases lining up with TRBD1. Germline CDR1 and CDR2: LNHNV and YYDKDF (reference sequence). The CDR3 loop spans 19 amino acids. Trimming cost V 0 bases and J 1 base; bases outside gene matches: 12. The CDR3 DNA is TGTGCCACCAGCAGAGATCGCGGGACAGGGATGCGGGGCCAAGAGACCCAGTACTTC. Translation gives CATSRDRGTGMRGQETQYF.

The chain employs TRBV19 and TRBJ1-2; 8 positions agree with TRBD1. The germline gives CDR1 LNHDA, CDR2 SQIVND (reference sequence). The CDR3 runs 15 residues. Trimming at V came to 4 bases and at J to 4 bases, leaving 8 bases not matched to a gene. The CDR3 sequence is CASSTRQGRTYGYTF. In nucleotides, the CDR3 is TGTGCCAGTAGTACCCGACAGGGGAGGACCTATGGCTACACCTTC.

The table lists this clone with a count of one. This chain uses TRBV7-9 with TRBJ2-2, with a possible D match to TRBD2 (7 bases). Germline CDR1 is SEHNR and CDR2 is FQNEAQ (reference sequence). V lost 8 bases and J 7 bases, leaving 20 bases between the germline ends. The CDR3 runs to 15 residues. CDR3 DNA sequence: TGTGCCAGCCGCTCCCCGGGGGGCGTGGACGGGGAGCTGTTTTTT. This codes for CASRSPGGVDGELFF.

The CDR3 DNA sequence: TGTGCCAGCAGCCCCGGACTTTCTCCTATTAATGAGCAGTTCTTC. Encoded protein: CASSPGLSPINEQFF. This chain joins TRBV5-4 and TRBJ2-1, with D perhaps matching TRBD2 (5 bases). Trimming pared 4 bases from V and 7 bases from J, leaving 18 bases between. CDR1 SGHNT and CDR2 YYREEE come from the germline V gene (reference sequence). The CDR3 spans 15 residues.